A selection of T cell receptor beta chains follows, all from one sample in a study of OX40 agonist ivuxolimab in advanced cancers. Generated by immunoSEQ multiplex PCR, the TCRdb table keeps only in-frame clones and is missing some. Among over 45,000 clones listed, 75% to 85% were seen once. The sample in question was CD4+ or CD8+ T cells sorted from blood, obtained in a trial of the OX40 agonist ivuxolimab. These TCRs come from an adult with an advanced solid tumor such as melanoma, head and neck, liver or kidney cancer. CDR3s include the opening cysteine and the closing phenylalanine or tryptophan. A D gene is named only where the DNA matches it firmly. The size entry is marked missing in some rows and otherwise reads once, few, many or a size class.

d_call | j_call | clone_size | v_call | cdr3_aa | cdr3_nt
TRBD1 | TRBJ1-5 | NA | TRBV2 | CASRRGGAGNQPQHF | TGTGCCAGCAGGCGAGGGGGCGCGGGCAATCAGCCCCAGCATTTT
NA | TRBJ2-7 | NA | TRBV5-6 | CASSFGILSEQYF | TGTGCCAGCAGCTTCGGTATTCTTAGCGAGCAGTACTTC
TRBD2 | TRBJ2-3 | few | TRBV7-2 | CASKLAGGDTQYF | TGTGCCAGCAAACTAGCGGGAGGAGATACGCAGTATTTT
NA | TRBJ2-7 | NA | TRBV12-1 | CASSFDRKDSYEQYF | TGTGCCAGCAGCTTTGACAGAAAAGATTCCTACGAGCAGTACTTC
NA | TRBJ2-3 | few | TRBV28 | CASRAWEADTQYF | TGTGCCAGCAGGGCCTGGGAGGCAGATACGCAGTATTTT
NA | TRBJ2-1 | NA | TRBV29-1 | CSVEGSRDLYNEQFF | TGCAGCGTTGAAGGTTCCAGAGACTTATACAATGAGCAGTTCTTC
TRBD1 | TRBJ1-1 | NA | TRBV14 | CASSQVRDRVKAFF | TGTGCCAGCAGCCAAGTAAGGGACAGGGTGAAAGCTTTCTTT
NA | TRBJ2-6 | NA | TRBV27 | CASSPRWSGANVLTF | TGTGCCAGCAGCCCTCGGTGGTCTGGGGCCAACGTCCTGACTTTC
TRBD2 | TRBJ2-1 | NA | TRBV5-1 | CASSLELAGLNEQFF | TGCGCCAGCAGCTTGGAACTAGCGGGGCTCAATGAGCAGTTCTTC
NA | TRBJ1-1 | NA | TRBV21-1 | CASSKVFGDFREWNTEAFF | TGTGCCAGCAGCAAAGTCTTTGGGGACTTCCGGGAATGGAACACTGAAGCTTTCTTT
TRBD1 | TRBJ2-7 | NA | TRBV18 | CASSPGQGFSYEQYF | TGTGCCAGCTCACCGGGACAGGGCTTCTCCTACGAGCAGTACTTC
NA | TRBJ1-4 | few | TRBV6-1 | CASSEQYSATNEKLFF | TGTGCCAGCAGTGAACAGTACTCGGCAACTAATGAAAAACTGTTTTTT
NA | TRBJ1-1 | NA | TRBV19 | CASSIDREASAFF | TGTGCCAGTAGTATAGATCGCGAGGCTTCGGCTTTCTTT
NA | TRBJ2-4 | NA | TRBV4-1 | CASTAQGLAKNIQYF | TGCGCCAGCACCGCACAGGGTCTAGCCAAAAACATTCAGTACTTC
NA | TRBJ2-5 | NA | TRBV4-2 | CASSQEASRAQETQYF | TGTGCCAGCAGCCAAGAAGCAAGCAGGGCCCAAGAGACCCAGTACTTC
NA | TRBJ2-1 | once | TRBV5-1 | CASSLALANAEQFF | TGCGCCAGCAGCTTGGCCCTAGCAAACGCTGAGCAGTTCTTC
NA | TRBJ2-3 | NA | TRBV19 | CASSMASTTDTQYF | TGTGCCAGTAGTATGGCTTCTACCACAGATACGCAGTATTTT
NA | TRBJ2-2 | once | TRBV7-6 | CASSLAGEIANTGELFF | TGTGCCAGCAGCTTAGCCGGAGAGATCGCGAACACCGGGGAGCTGTTTTTT
NA | TRBJ1-3 | NA | TRBV7-8 | CASSLIWPGGGNTIYF | TGTGCCAGCAGCCTAATATGGCCGGGCGGCGGAAACACCATATATTTT
TRBD2 | TRBJ2-2 | medium-sized | TRBV15 | CATTAGGGTGELFF | TGTGCCACCACAGCGGGAGGGGGCACCGGGGAGCTGTTTTTT
TRBD1 | TRBJ1-3 | NA | TRBV4-2 | CASSLTGSGNTIYF | TGTGCCAGCAGCCTGACAGGGTCTGGAAACACCATATATTTT
NA | TRBJ2-7 | NA | TRBV18 | CASSRPTGGRMGEQYF | TGTGCCAGCTCACGACCAACAGGAGGCAGAATGGGCGAGCAGTACTTC
TRBD2 | TRBJ2-3 | NA | TRBV19 | CASSMLGLAGGTDTQYF | TGTGCCAGTAGTATGCTGGGACTAGCGGGAGGGACAGATACGCAGTATTTT
NA | TRBJ1-5 | once | TRBV19 | CASSPRGLNYYSNQPQHF | TGTGCCAGTAGTCCCCGGGGTCTTAATTATTATAGCAATCAGCCCCAGCATTTT
TRBD1 | TRBJ2-7 | NA | TRBV5-1 | CASSFNPGTDYEQYF | TGCGCCAGCAGCTTTAACCCCGGGACAGACTACGAGCAGTACTTC
TRBD1 | TRBJ2-3 | NA | TRBV5-4 | CASSLGLTRQGFTDTQYF | TGTGCCAGCAGCTTGGGGCTTACACGACAGGGCTTCACAGATACGCAGTATTTT
TRBD1 | TRBJ2-3 | NA | TRBV7-9 | CASSKGQGADTQYF | TGTGCCAGCAGCAAGGGACAGGGGGCAGATACGCAGTATTTT
NA | TRBJ2-1 | NA | TRBV7-9 | CASSLVRVHEQFF | TGTGCCAGCAGCTTAGTGAGGGTCCATGAGCAGTTCTTC
TRBD2 | TRBJ2-5 | NA | TRBV19 | CASSPSGGLQETQYF | TGTGCCAGTAGCCCTAGCGGGGGCCTCCAAGAGACCCAGTACTTC
TRBD1 | TRBJ1-5 | NA | TRBV19 | CATGGTGDQPQHF | TGTGCCACAGGCGGGACAGGGGATCAGCCCCAGCATTTT
NA | TRBJ1-1 | NA | TRBV30 | CAWSKMNTEAFF | TGTGCCTGGAGTAAAATGAACACTGAAGCTTTCTTT
NA | TRBJ1-4 | NA | TRBV4-1 | CASSQDLREKLFF | TGCGCCAGCAGCCAAGATCTCCGGGAAAAACTGTTTTTT
NA | TRBJ2-5 | NA | TRBV15 | CATSREGLQETQYF | TGTGCCACCAGCAGAGAGGGCTTACAAGAGACCCAGTACTTC
NA | TRBJ2-1 | NA | TRBV19 | CASSDRVYNEQFF | TGTGCCAGTAGTGACCGGGTCTACAATGAGCAGTTCTTC
NA | TRBJ2-5 | NA | TRBV5-1 | CASRRDGEQETQYF | TGCGCCAGCCGTCGGGACGGCGAACAAGAGACCCAGTACTTC
NA | TRBJ1-3 | few | TRBV7-9 | CASSLTPLPRNTIYF | TGTGCCAGCAGCTTAACTCCCCTCCCGAGGAACACCATATATTTT
NA | TRBJ1-4 | NA | TRBV6-9 | CASIAGFTNEKLFF | TGTGCCAGCATCGCGGGATTCACGAATGAAAAACTGTTTTTT
NA | TRBJ2-7 | NA | TRBV4-2 | CASSQVLAPYEQYF | TGTGCCAGCAGCCAAGTCCTAGCGCCGTACGAGCAGTACTTC
TRBD1 | TRBJ2-5 | NA | TRBV5-1 | CASSSQDRFEETQYF | TGCGCCAGCAGCTCCCAGGACAGGTTCGAGGAGACCCAGTACTTC
NA | TRBJ2-7 | NA | TRBV5-1 | CASSLDRDYYEQYF | TGCGCCAGCAGCTTGGACAGGGATTACTACGAGCAGTACTTC